The 20 T cell receptor beta chains reported below all come from one sample, sequenced in a study of identifying expanded T cells in peripheral blood. Libraries were prepared by immunoSEQ multiplex PCR; TCRdb keeps only in-frame clonotypes and omits some of them. The sample lists 85,000 to 90,000 clones, about 90% occurring once. The sample taken for sequencing was blood. These receptors all stem from a person aged 18-70 years in good health.

V and J are TRBV9 and TRBJ2-4; 7 bases fit TRBD1. This CDR3 contains 16 residues. Germline values: CDR1 SGDLS, CDR2 YYNGEE. Losses at the gene ends were 1 base for V and 0 bases for J; bases not matched to a gene: 4. The CDR3 DNA follows: TGTGCCAGCAGCGTAAACAGGGGAAAAGCCAAAAACATTCAGTACTTC. It specifies CASSVNRGKAKNIQYF.

The V call is TRBV30, the J call TRBJ1-4, with TRBD1 as a possible D gene (5 bases). CDR3 size: 13 residues. Per the germline V gene, CDR1 is GTSNPN and CDR2 is SVGIG (reference sequence). Trimming removed 3 bases at V and 7 bases at J, with 12 bases between. The CDR3 loop is CAWSWGWGEKLFF. As DNA, the CDR3 is TGTGCCTGGAGCTGGGGGTGGGGTGAAAAACTGTTTTTT.

The chain combines TRBV4-1 with TRBJ2-6, with a tentative D call TRBD1 (6 bases). CDR1 MGHRA and CDR2 YSYEKL come from the germline V gene. This CDR3 spans 18 amino acids. Trimming removed 4 bases from V and 7 bases from J, with 23 bases in between. The CDR3 loop is CASSPSTGAFLYANVLTF. CDR3 in DNA: TGCGCCAGCAGCCCCTCGACAGGCGCCTTCCTCTATGCCAACGTCCTGACTTTC.

The chain links TRBV6-5 to TRBJ1-5; 7 bases align to TRBD1. CDR3 length: 16 residues. The V and J ends lost 0 bases and 3 bases, in that order; junction bases with no gene match: 5. CDR1 MNHEY and CDR2 SVGAGI come from the germline V gene. CDR3 DNA: TGTGCCAGCAGTTACTCTGGAGGACAGGCCAATCAGCCCCAGCATTTT. This sequence encodes CASSYSGGQANQPQHF.

The chain couples TRBV5-1 to TRBJ1-3; D gene unclear. The V end was cut by 4 bases, the J end by 2 bases, with 10 bases between. This CDR3 region has 14 residues. Germline CDR1 is SGHRS and CDR2 is YFSETQ. CDR3 loop: CASSLATPGNTIYF. The CDR3 coding sequence is TGCGCCAGCAGCCTGGCAACCCCTGGAAACACCATATATTTT.

The rearrangement joins TRBV19 to TRBJ2-6, with D possibly matching TRBD1 (6 bases). CDR3 length: 18 amino acids. V was trimmed by 2 bases and J by 4 bases, leaving 18 bases between them. The germline gives CDR1 LNHDA, CDR2 SQIVND (reference sequence). Here the CDR3 DNA reads TGTGCCAGTAGTATATTGGGGGCTCTCAATTCCGGGGCCAACGTCCTGACTTTC. It specifies CASSILGALNSGANVLTF.

V and J are TRBV5-1 and TRBJ2-6, with D tentatively TRBD1 (5 bases). The V and J ends lost 0 bases and 3 bases respectively, with 10 bases between them. The CDR3 consists of 16 residues. The germline V gene encodes CDR1 SGHRS and CDR2 YFSETQ. The CDR3 region has the DNA TGCGCCAGCAGCTTGGGTAGGGGCGGTGGGGCCAACGTCCTGACTTTC. Translating gives CASSLGRGGGANVLTF.

The genes are TRBV7-9 and TRBJ2-2; 7 bases align to TRBD1. Germline lookup yields CDR1 SEHNR and CDR2 FQNEAQ (reference sequence). The CDR3 is 16 residues long. Losses at the gene ends were 5 bases for V and 0 bases for J; bases not matched to a gene: 6. CDR3 region: CASSLGTAANTGELFF. The CDR3 DNA reads as TGTGCCAGCAGCCTTGGGACAGCAGCGAACACCGGGGAGCTGTTTTTT.

The CDR3 here is CASSQNWGSGGLSSYEQYF. The CDR3 DNA follows: TGCGCCAGCAGCCAAAACTGGGGTAGCGGGGGCCTTTCGTCCTACGAGCAGTACTTC. V usage is TRBV4-1 and J usage is TRBJ2-7; 9 nucleotides line up with TRBD2. The CDR3 has 19 amino acids. Trimming cost V 2 bases and J 1 base; bases outside gene matches: 15. Per the germline V gene, CDR1 is MGHRA and CDR2 is YSYEKL.

J is TRBJ1-2 and V is TRBV15; D unresolved. Germline V gene sequence: CDR1 LNHNV, CDR2 YYDKDF (reference sequence). The length of the CDR3 is 14 residues. Trimming stripped 1 base from V and 2 bases from J, with 8 bases between. The CDR3 DNA follows: TGTGCCACCAGCAGAGTAGACGAGAACTATGGCTACACCTTC. Its protein product is CATSRVDENYGYTF.

The gene calls are TRBV15 and TRBJ1-3; D gene ambiguous. CDR3 length: 14 residues. Germline CDR1 LNHNV, CDR2 YYDKDF (reference sequence). V lost 3 bases to trimming and J lost 0 bases, with 6 bases between them. The CDR3 sequence: CATSRRNSGNTIYF. The CDR3 nucleotides are TGTGCCACCAGCAGGAGAAACTCTGGAAACACCATATATTTT.

V usage is TRBV6-6 and J usage is TRBJ2-1; 7 bases line up with TRBD1. CDR1 MNHNY and CDR2 SVGAGI come from the germline V gene (reference sequence). The CDR3 has 16 amino acids. Germline trimming cut 5 bases from V and 1 base from J; bases unmatched to any gene: 8. In DNA form, the CDR3 reads TGTGCCAGCAGTCTATTACCGACAGGGTCCTACAATGAGCAGTTCTTC. Translating gives CASSLLPTGSYNEQFF.

This chain uses TRBV6-5 with TRBJ2-7; D ambiguous. V dropped 3 bases and J dropped 0 bases, with 6 bases sitting between them. The length of the CDR3 is 13 residues. Germline values: CDR1 MNHEY, CDR2 SVGAGI. The chain's CDR3 is CASSYADSYEQYF. The CDR3 DNA reads TGTGCCAGCAGTTATGCAGACTCCTACGAGCAGTACTTC.

This chain connects TRBV7-9 to TRBJ1-1; TRBD1 is a possible D gene (5 bases). Per the germline V gene, CDR1 is SEHNR and CDR2 is FQNEAQ (reference sequence). The CDR3 covers 16 residues. With 4 bases removed from V and 6 bases from J, the gap between germline ends came to 21 bases. The CDR3 loop is CASSSLDSPGGAEAFF. CDR3 bases: TGTGCCAGCAGCTCCCTGGACTCACCGGGGGGGGCTGAAGCTTTCTTT.

The chain has TRBV30 and TRBJ2-1; possible D gene TRBD1, 5 bases. The CDR3 runs 13 residues. V was pared by 3 bases and J by 4 bases, with 10 bases between. Germline assignment: CDR1 GTSNPN and CDR2 SVGIG (reference sequence). The CDR3 here is CAWSQGPYNEQFF. CDR3 DNA sequence: TGTGCCTGGAGCCAGGGCCCTTACAATGAGCAGTTCTTC.

The rearrangement uses TRBV5-1 and TRBJ1-5; D remains ambiguous. The CDR3 covers 14 residues. The ends were cut back, 4 bases at V and 5 bases at J, with 13 bases in the middle. Germline V gene sequence: CDR1 SGHRS, CDR2 YFSETQ. The CDR3 DNA follows: TGCGCCAGCAGCAAGGGAGGCGCCGATCAGCCCCAGCATTTT. Protein product: CASSKGGADQPQHF.

The genes are TRBV4-3 and TRBJ1-5; D is ambiguous. Germline V CDR1 and CDR2: LGHNA, YSLEER. The CDR3 consists of 19 residues. V shed 0 bases and J shed 2 bases, with 20 bases lying between them. The CDR3 DNA reads as TGCGCCAGCAGCCAAGAAGGCGGTGGGCCTTGGGTTCGCAATCAGCCCCAGCATTTT. Translation: CASSQEGGGPWVRNQPQHF.

This clone was seen once. The J gene is TRBJ1-1, the V gene TRBV5-6; D unresolved. CDR1 and CDR2 (germline): SGHDT, YYEEEE. V shed 2 bases and J shed 4 bases, with 3 bases lying between them. CDR3 length: 11 amino acids. The CDR3 DNA sequence: TGTGCCAGCAGCTTCAGCACTGAAGCTTTCTTT. It translates to CASSFSTEAFF.

This clone appeared once. The V call is TRBV19, the J call TRBJ1-1; D is uncertain. V lost 5 bases and J 4 bases, leaving 8 bases between the germline ends. CDR1 LNHDA and CDR2 SQIVND come from the germline V gene (reference sequence). The CDR3 covers 12 residues. The CDR3 DNA sequence: TGTGCCAGTAGTGCGGGGTTCACTGAAGCTTTCTTT. Translation gives CASSAGFTEAFF.

The gene calls are TRBV10-3 and TRBJ2-7; TRBD1 is a possible D gene (6 bases). Germline loops: CDR1 ENHRY, CDR2 SYGVKD. V shed 8 bases and J shed 1 base, with 12 bases lying between them. There are 13 residues in the CDR3. The CDR3 here is CAIGQGQSYEQYF. As DNA, the CDR3 is TGTGCCATCGGTCAAGGACAGTCCTACGAGCAGTACTTC.